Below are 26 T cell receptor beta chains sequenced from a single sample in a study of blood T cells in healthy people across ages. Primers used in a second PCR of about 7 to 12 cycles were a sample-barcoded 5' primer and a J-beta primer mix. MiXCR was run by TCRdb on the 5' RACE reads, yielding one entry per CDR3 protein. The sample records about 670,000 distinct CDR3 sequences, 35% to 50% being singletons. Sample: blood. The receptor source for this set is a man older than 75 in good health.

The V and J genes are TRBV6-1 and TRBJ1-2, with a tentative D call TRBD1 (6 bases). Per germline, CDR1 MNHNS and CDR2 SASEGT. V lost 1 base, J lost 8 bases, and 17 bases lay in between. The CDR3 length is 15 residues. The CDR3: CASSEDGGPVFGYTF. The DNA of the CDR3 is TGTGCCAGCAGTGAAGATGGGGGGCCGGTCTTCGGCTACACCTTC.

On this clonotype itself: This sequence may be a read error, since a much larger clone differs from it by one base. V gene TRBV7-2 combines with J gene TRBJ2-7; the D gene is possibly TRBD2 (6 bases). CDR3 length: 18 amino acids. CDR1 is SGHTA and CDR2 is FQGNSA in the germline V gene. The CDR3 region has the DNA TGTGCCTGCAGCTTAGCGCGTCAAGGGGCGGGGAGCTCCTACGAGCAGTACTTC. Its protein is CACSLARQGAGSSYEQYF.

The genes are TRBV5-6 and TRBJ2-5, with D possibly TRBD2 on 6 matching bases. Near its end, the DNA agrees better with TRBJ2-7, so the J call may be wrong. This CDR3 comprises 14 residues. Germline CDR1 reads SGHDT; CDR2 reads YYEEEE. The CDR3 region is CASTAGSGSYEQYF. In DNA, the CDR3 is TGTGCCAGCACCGCGGGGTCCGGGTCCTACGAGCAGTACTTC.

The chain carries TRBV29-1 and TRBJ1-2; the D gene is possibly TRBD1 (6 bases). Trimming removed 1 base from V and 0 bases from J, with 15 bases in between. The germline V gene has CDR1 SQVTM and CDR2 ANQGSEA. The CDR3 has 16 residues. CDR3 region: CSVEGGAPGSNYGYTF. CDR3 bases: TGCAGCGTTGAAGGGGGGGCCCCCGGGTCTAACTATGGCTACACCTTC.

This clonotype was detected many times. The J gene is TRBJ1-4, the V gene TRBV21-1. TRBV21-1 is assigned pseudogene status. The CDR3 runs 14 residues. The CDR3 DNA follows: TGTGCCAGCAGCGATTGGGGTTTCGATGAAAAACTGTTTTTT. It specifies CASSDWGFDEKLFF.

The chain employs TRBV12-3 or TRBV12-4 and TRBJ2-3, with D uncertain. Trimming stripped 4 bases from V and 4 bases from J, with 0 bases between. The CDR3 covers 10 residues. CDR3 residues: CASSSDTQYF. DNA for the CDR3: TGTGCCAGCAGTTCAGATACGCAGTATTTT.

The CDR3 DNA follows: TGTGCCAGCAGTCGGACAGGGGGCTCTAATTCACCCCTCCACTTT. Protein: CASSRTGGSNSPLHF. The gene calls are TRBV6-5 and TRBJ1-6, with 11 bases matching TRBD1. The CDR3 has 15 amino acids. Trimming took 5 bases from V and 6 from J; bases not matched to a gene: 3. Germline CDR1 MNHEY, CDR2 SVGAGI.

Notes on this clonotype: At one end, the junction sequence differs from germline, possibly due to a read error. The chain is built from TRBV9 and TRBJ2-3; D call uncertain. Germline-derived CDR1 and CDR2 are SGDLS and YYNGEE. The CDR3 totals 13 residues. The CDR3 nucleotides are TGTGCCAGCAGCACCCGACCTACAGATAGGCAGTATTTT. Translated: CASSTRPTDRQYF.

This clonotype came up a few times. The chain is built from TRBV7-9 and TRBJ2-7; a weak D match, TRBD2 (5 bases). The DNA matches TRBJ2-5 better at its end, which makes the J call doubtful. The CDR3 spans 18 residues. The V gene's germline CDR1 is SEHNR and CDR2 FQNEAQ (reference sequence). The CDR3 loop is CASSFPYLGEGRRETQYF. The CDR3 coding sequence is TGTGCCAGCAGCTTCCCATATCTTGGAGAGGGCCGTCGGGAGACCCAGTACTTC.

The CDR3 spells CASRPNGGGPYEQYF. As DNA, the CDR3 is TGTGCCAGCAGACCCAACGGGGGAGGTCCCTACGAGCAGTACTTC. This chain uses TRBV6-5 with TRBJ2-7, with a tentative D call TRBD2 (6 bases). The germline gives CDR1 MNHEY, CDR2 SVGAGI. V gave up 6 bases and J gave up 2 bases, with 17 bases separating them. The CDR3 extends over 15 amino acids.

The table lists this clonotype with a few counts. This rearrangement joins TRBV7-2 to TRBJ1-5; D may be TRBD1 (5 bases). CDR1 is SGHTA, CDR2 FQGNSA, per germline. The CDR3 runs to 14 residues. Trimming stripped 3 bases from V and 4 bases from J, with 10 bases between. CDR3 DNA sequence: TGTGCCAGCAGCTTTTGGGGGGTAAATCAGCCCCAGCATTTT. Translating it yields CASSFWGVNQPQHF.

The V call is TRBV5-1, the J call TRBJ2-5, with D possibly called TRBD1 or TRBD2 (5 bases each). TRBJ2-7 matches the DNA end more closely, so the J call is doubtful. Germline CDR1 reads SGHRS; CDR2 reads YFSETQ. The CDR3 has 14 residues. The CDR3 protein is CASSTRDPSGEQYF. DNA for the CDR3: TGCGCCAGCAGCACAAGGGACCCCTCGGGCGAGCAGTACTTC.

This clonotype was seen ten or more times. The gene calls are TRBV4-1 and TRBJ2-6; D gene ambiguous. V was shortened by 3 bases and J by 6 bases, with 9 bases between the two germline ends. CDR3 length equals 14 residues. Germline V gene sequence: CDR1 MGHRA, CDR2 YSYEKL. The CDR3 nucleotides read TGCGCCAGCAGCCATCGGTCTATGGCCAACGTCCTGACTTTC. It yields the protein CASSHRSMANVLTF.

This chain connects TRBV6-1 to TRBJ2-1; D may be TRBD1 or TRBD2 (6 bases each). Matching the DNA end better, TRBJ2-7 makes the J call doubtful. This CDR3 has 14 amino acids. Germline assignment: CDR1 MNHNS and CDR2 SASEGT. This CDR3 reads CASSDFGGYNEQYF. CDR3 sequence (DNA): TGTGCCAGCAGTGACTTCGGGGGCTACAATGAGCAGTACTTC.

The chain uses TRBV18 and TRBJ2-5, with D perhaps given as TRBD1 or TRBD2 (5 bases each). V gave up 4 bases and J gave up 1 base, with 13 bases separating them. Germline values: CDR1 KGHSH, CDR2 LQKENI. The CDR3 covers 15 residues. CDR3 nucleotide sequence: TGTGCCAGCTCACAGGGGAGTGCTGCCCAAGAGACCCAGTACTTC. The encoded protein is CASSQGSAAQETQYF.

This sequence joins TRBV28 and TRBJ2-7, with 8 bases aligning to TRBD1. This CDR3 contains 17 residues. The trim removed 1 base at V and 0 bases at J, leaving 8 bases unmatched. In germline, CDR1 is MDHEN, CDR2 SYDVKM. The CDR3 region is CASSLSGTGLPSYEQYF. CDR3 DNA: TGTGCCAGCAGTTTATCCGGGACAGGCCTACCCTCCTACGAGCAGTACTTC.

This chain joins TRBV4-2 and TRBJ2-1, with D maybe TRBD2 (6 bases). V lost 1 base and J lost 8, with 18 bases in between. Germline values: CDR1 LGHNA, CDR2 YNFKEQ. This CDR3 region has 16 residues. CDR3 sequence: CASSQGGRAGVDEQFF. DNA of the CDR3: TGTGCCAGCAGCCAAGGTGGACGAGCGGGTGTCGATGAGCAGTTCTTC.

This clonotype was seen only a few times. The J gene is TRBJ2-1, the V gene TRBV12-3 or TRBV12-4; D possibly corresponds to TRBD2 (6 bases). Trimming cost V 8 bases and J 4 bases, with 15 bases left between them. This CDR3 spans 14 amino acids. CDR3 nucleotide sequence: TGTGCCAGCGGATCCTGGGACTTTTACAATGAGCAGTTCTTC. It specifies CASGSWDFYNEQFF.

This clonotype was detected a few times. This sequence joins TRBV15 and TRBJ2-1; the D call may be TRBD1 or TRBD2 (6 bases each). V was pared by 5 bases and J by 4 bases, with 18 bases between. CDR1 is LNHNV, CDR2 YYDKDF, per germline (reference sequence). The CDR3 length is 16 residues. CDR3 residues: CATSPPWGASYNEQFF. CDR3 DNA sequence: TGTGCCACCAGCCCTCCTTGGGGGGCCTCTTACAATGAGCAGTTCTTC.

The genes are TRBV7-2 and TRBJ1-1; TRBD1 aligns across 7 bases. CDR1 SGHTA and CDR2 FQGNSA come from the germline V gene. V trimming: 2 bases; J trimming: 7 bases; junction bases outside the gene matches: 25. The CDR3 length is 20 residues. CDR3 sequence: CASSLRAATTGSKPLNEAFF. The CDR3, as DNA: TGTGCCAGCAGCTTACGTGCCGCCACGACAGGGAGCAAACCCCTAAATGAAGCTTTCTTT.

DNA for the CDR3: TGTGCCAGCAACTTATTGGGGACTAGCGGAAACAATGAGCAGTTCTTC. Protein: CASNLLGTSGNNEQFF. This chain joins TRBV5-4 and TRBJ2-1; TRBD2 agrees at 11 bases. Germline V gene lookup returns CDR1 SGHNT and CDR2 YYREEE (reference sequence). This CDR3 has 16 residues. The ends lost 6 bases at V and 5 bases at J; junction bases unmatched: 10.

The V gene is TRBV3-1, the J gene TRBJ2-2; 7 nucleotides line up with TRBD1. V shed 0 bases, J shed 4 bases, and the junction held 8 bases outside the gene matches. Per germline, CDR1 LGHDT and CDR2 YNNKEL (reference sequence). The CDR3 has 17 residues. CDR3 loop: CASSQDRGQVSTGELFF. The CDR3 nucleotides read TGTGCCAGCAGCCAAGACCGAGGACAGGTTAGCACCGGGGAGCTGTTTTTT. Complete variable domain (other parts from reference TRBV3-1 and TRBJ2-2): DTAVSQTPKYLVTQMGNDKSIKCEQNLGHDTMYWYKQDSKKFLKIMFSYNNKELIINETVPNRFSPKSPDKAHLNLHINSLELGDSAVYFCASSQDRGQVSTGELFFGEGSRLTVL.

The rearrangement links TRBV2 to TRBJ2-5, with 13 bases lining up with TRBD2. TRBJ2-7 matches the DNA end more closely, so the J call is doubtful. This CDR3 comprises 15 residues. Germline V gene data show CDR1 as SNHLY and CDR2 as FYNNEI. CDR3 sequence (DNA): TGTGCCAGCAGGGGGACTAGCGGGGCATTTGTCGAGCAGTACTTC. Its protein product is CASRGTSGAFVEQYF.

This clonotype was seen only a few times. The CDR3 sequence is CASSSGIWSGANVLTF. CDR3 in DNA: TGTGCCAGCAGCTCCGGGATTTGGTCTGGGGCCAACGTCCTGACTTTC. J is TRBJ2-6 and V is TRBV7-2; D is possibly TRBD2 (5 bases). Trimming left V 4 bases short and J 1 base short, with 11 bases between. This CDR3 spans 16 amino acids. Germline CDR1 is SGHTA and CDR2 is FQGNSA.

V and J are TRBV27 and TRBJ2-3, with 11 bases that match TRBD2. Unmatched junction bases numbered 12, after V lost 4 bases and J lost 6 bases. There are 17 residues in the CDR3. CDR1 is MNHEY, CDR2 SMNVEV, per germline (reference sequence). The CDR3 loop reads CASSSLKLAGVGDTQYF. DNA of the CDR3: TGTGCCAGCAGTTCTCTCAAACTAGCGGGAGTGGGGGATACGCAGTATTTT.

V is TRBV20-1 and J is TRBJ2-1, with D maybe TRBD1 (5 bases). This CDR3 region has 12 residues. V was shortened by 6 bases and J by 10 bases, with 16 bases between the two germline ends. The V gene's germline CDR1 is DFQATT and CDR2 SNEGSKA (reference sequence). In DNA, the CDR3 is TGCAGTGCACCAGGGTCCACCTACGAGCAGTTCTTC. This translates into CSAPGSTYEQFF.